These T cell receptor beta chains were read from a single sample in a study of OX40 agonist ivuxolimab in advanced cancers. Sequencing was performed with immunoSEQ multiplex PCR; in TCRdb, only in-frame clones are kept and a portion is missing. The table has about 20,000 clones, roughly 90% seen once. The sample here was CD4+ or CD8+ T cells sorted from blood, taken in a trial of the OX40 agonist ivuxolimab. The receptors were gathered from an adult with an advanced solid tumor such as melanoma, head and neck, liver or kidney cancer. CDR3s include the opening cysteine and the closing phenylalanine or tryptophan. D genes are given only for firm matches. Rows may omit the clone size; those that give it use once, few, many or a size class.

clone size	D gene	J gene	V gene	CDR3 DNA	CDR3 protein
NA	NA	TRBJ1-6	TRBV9	TGTGCCAGCAGCGTAGGGCCTGAGAATTCACCCCTCCACTTT	CASSVGPENSPLHF
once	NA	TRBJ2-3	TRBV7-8	TGTGCCAGCAGCCCGAGCCTAGCAGATACGCAGTATTTT	CASSPSLADTQYF
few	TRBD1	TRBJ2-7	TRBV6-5	TGTGCCAGCAGAATGCCGGGACAGGGAACCTACGAGCAGTACTTC	CASRMPGQGTYEQYF
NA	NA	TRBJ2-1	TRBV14	TGTGCCAGCAGCCCAATCACGGGGAGCTACAATGAGCAGTTCTTC	CASSPITGSYNEQFF
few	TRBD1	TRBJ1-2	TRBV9	TGTGCCAGCAGCGTAGTAGTCGGGGCGGGACAGGGGGAATATGGCTACACCTTC	CASSVVVGAGQGEYGYTF
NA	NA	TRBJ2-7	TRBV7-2	TGTGCCAGCAGCTTCGACAGTAAGAGGTACGAGCAGTACTTC	CASSFDSKRYEQYF
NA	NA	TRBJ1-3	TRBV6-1	TGTGCCAGCATGAGTTCTGGAAACACCATATATTTT	CASMSSGNTIYF
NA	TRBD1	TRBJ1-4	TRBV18	TGTGCCAGCTCACCGGGACAGGGGATGATGGATGAAAAACTGTTTTTT	CASSPGQGMMDEKLFF
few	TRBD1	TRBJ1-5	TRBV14	TGTGCCAGCAGCCTCCAAGGGGGGAGACAGGGAGTCTGTCAGCCCCAGCATTTT	CASSLQGGRQGVCQPQHF
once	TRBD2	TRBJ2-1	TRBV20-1	TGCAGTGCTTCGACTAGCACCGAGCAGTTCTTC	CSASTSTEQFF
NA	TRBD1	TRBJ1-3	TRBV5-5	TGTGCCAGCAGCCCAGGACAGGGGACGATCTCTGGAAACACCATATATTTT	CASSPGQGTISGNTIYF
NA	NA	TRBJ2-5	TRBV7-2	TGTGCCAGCAGCTTAATCTCGTCCTATCAAGAGACCCAGTACTTC	CASSLISSYQETQYF
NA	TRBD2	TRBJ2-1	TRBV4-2	TGTGCCAGCAGCCAAGGGCACTCGACTAGCCCCTTCAATGAGCAGTTCTTC	CASSQGHSTSPFNEQFF
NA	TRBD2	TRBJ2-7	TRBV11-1	TGTGCCAGCAGCTCGGCGGGCGGGAGCGCTACCTACGAGCAGTACTTC	CASSSAGGSATYEQYF
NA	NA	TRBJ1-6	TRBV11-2	TGTGCCAGCAGCTCCCCCAAACAGTTTCCCTATAATTCACCCCTCCACTTT	CASSSPKQFPYNSPLHF
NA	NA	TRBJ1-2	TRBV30	TGTGCCTGGAGTGTAGTCCAGCCGTCTATCTATGGCTACACCTTC	CAWSVVQPSIYGYTF
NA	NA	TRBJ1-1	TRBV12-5	TGTGCTAGTGGTGACATCCCAACGAACACTGAAGCTTTCTTT	CASGDIPTNTEAFF
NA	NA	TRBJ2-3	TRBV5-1	TGCGCCAGCAGCTTGGGGGGCCGGGGGACAGATACGCAGTATTTT	CASSLGGRGTDTQYF
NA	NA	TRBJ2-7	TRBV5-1	TGTGCCAGCAGCTTGGGACGAATACCCTACGAGCAGTACTTC	CASSLGRIPYEQYF
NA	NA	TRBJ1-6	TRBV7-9	TGTGCCAGCAGCTGGGAAGGGCCCTATTCACCCCTCCACTTT	CASSWEGPYSPLHF
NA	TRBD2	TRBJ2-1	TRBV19	TGTGCCAGTAGTCCTGGATCCAGCGGGATGATGTACAATGAGCAGTTCTTC	CASSPGSSGMMYNEQFF
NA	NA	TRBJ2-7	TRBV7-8	TGTGCCAGCAGCTTAGTTGACAAAACCTACGAGCAGTACTTC	CASSLVDKTYEQYF
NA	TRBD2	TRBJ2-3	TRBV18	TGTGCCAGCTCACCCCTATTTAGCGGGAGCTTTACAGATACGCAGTATTTT	CASSPLFSGSFTDTQYF
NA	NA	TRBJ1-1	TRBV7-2	TGTGCCAGCAGCTTAGGGACGGAAAACACTGAAGCTTTCTTT	CASSLGTENTEAFF
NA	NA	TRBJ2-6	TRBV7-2	TGCGCCAGCAGCCAACAGAGCTCTGGGGCCAACGTCCTGACTTTC	CASSQQSSGANVLTF
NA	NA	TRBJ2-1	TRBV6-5	TGTGCCAGCAGTTCGTTTGCGGGGGCTTACAATGAGCAGTTCTTC	CASSSFAGAYNEQFF
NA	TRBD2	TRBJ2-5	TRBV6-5	TGTGCCAGCAGTTACTCGGGGGGGATTGGGGAGACCCAGTACTTC	CASSYSGGIGETQYF
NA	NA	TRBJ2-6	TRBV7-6	TGTGCCAGCAGCGGATGCTTTGAATCACAAAGTCGGGCCAACGTCCTGACTTTC	CASSGCFESQSRANVLTF
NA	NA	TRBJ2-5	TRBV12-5	TGTGCTAGTGGTTCCAGGGAGACCCAGTACTTC	CASGSRETQYF
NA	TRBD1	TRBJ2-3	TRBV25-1	TGTGCCAGCAGTGAAGGACAGGGAGGATGGACAGATACGCAGTATTTT	CASSEGQGGWTDTQYF
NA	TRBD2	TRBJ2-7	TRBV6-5	TGTGCCAGCAGTTATTCGCGGGGGGGATCGCAGCAGTACTTC	CASSYSRGGSQQYF